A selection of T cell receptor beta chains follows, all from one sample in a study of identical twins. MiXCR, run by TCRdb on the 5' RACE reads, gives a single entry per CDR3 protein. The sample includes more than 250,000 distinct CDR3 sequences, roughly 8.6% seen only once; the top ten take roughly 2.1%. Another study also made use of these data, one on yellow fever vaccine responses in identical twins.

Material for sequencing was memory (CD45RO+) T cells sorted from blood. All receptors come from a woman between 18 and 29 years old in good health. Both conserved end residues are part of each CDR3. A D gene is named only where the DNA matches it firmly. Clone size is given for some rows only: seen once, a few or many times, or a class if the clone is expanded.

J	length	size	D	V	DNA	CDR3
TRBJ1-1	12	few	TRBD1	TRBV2	TGTGCCAGCAGTAAGACAGGGCTCGTAGCTTTCTTT	CASSKTGLVAFF
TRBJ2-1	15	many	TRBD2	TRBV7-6	TGTGCCAGCAGCACGGGACTAGAGTCCTACAATGAGCAGTTCTTC	CASSTGLESYNEQFF
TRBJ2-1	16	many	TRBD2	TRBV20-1	TGCAGTGCGGGAACTAGCGGGAGAGGCGACTACAATGAGCAGTTCTTC	CSAGTSGRGDYNEQFF
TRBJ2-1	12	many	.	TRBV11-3	TGTGCCAGCAGCTTAGAAGGGAGGGAGCAGTTCTTC	CASSLEGREQFF
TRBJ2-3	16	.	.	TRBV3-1	TGTGCCAGCACCCAAGTACGGGGGAGGTTGGCAGATACGCAGTATTTT	CASTQVRGRLADTQYF
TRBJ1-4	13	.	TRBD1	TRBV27	TGTGCCAGCAGTCCAGGGGGCGGTGAAAAACTGTTTTTT	CASSPGGGEKLFF
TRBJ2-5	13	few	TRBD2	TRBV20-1	TGCAGTGCTATCCGGGACTATCAAGAGACCCAGTACTTC	CSAIRDYQETQYF
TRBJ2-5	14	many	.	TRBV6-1	TGTGCCAGCAGTGGACAGAAACTCCAAGAGACCCAGTACTTC	CASSGQKLQETQYF
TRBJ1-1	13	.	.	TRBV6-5	TGTGCCAGCAGTTACGGCAGGTATCAGGAAGCTTTCTTT	CASSYGRYQEAFF
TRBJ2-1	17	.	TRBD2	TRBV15	TGTGCCACCAGCAGACAAACCGGGACTAGCGGGAGAGGGGAGCAGTTCTTC	CATSRQTGTSGRGEQFF
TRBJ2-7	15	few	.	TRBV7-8	TGTGCCAGCAGCGCGTTTGGACCAACTGCCTACGAGCAGTACTTC	CASSAFGPTAYEQYF
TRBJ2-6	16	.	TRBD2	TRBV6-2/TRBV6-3	TGTGCCAGCAGAGCGGGGTCGCGCTCTGGGGCCAACGTCCTGACTTTC	CASRAGSRSGANVLTF
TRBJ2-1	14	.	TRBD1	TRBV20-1	TGCAGTGCTAGACCCCGGGACAGGGCCAATGAGCAGTTCTTC	CSARPRDRANEQFF
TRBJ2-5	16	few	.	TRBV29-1	TGCAGCGTTGAAGGGTTGGCCCGGGGCAGGCAAGAGACCCAGTACTTC	CSVEGLARGRQETQYF
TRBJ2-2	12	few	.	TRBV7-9	TGTGCCAGCAGCGCTGCCATTCCGGAGCTGTTTTTT	CASSAAIPELFF
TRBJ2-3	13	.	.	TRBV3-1	TGTGCCAGCAGCCCCGGGACCACAGATACGCAGTATTTT	CASSPGTTDTQYF
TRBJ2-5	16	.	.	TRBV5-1	TGCGCCAGCAGCTTGGGCCTAATGCAGGGGTCAGAGACCCAGTACTTC	CASSLGLMQGSETQYF
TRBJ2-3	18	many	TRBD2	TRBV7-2	TGTGCCAGCAGCTTAGGCTACGGCGCGGGAGCTAGCACAGATACGCAGTATTTT	CASSLGYGAGASTDTQYF
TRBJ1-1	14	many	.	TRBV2	TGTGCCTGCATCCAGACTCTCTTTTATACTGAAGCTTTCTTT	CACIQTLFYTEAFF
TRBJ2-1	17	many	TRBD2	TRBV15	TGTGCCACCAGCACCCTTAGCGGGAGGTCCTCCTACAATGAGCAGTTCTTC	CATSTLSGRSSYNEQFF
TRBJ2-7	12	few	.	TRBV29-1	TGCAGCGGGACAACGGATCTCTACGAGCAGTACTTC	CSGTTDLYEQYF
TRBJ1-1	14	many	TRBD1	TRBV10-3	TGTGCCATCAACCCGGGACAGCAAAACACTGAAGCTTTCTTT	CAINPGQQNTEAFF
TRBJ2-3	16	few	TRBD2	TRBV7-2	TGTGCCAGCAGCTTATTGTTAGCGGGAGTCACAGATACGCAGTATTTT	CASSLLLAGVTDTQYF
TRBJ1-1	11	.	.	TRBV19	TGTGCCAGTACCTCAGGGTCTCAAGCTTTCTTT	CASTSGSQAFF
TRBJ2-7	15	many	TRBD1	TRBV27	TGTGCCAGCAGCATATCAGGACAGGGTCTCTACGAGCAGTACTTC	CASSISGQGLYEQYF
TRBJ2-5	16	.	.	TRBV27	TGTGCCAGCAGTTTATTTGGGGGGGCCGATGAAGAGACCCAGTACTTC	CASSLFGGADEETQYF
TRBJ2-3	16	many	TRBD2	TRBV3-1	TGTGCCAGCAGCGACGGGACTAGCGGGAACGCAGATACGCAGTATTTT	CASSDGTSGNADTQYF
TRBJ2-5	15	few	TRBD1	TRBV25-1	TGTGCCAGCAGTAACGTAATTGGACAGGCAGAGACCCAGTACTTC	CASSNVIGQAETQYF
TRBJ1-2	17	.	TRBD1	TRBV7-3	TGTGCCAGCAGCCTCTCCCCCACTCAGACAGGGGGCGATGGCTACACCTTC	CASSLSPTQTGGDGYTF
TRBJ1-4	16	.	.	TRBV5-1	TGCGCCAGCAGCTTGAGGGGGGACGGAATTAATGAAAAACTGTTTTTT	CASSLRGDGINEKLFF
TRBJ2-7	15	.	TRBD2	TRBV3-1	TGTGCCAGCAGCCCTCGGACTAGCGTTGGGCTTGAGCAGTACTTC	CASSPRTSVGLEQYF
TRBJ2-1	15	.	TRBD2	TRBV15	TGTGCCACCAGCAGTAACCCAGCGGGAGCGCACGAGCAGTTCTTC	CATSSNPAGAHEQFF
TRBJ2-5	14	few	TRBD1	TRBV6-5	TGTGCCAGCAGTTACTCACAGGGGCAAGAGACCCAGTACTTC	CASSYSQGQETQYF
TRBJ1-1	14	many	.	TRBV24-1	TGTGCCACCAGTGATTCCGGGAGGACAACTGAAGCTTTCTTT	CATSDSGRTTEAFF
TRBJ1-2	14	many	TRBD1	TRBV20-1	TGCAGTGCTAGTCTCGGGACAGGGGGTTTTGGCTACACCTTC	CSASLGTGGFGYTF
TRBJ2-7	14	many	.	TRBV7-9	TGTGCCAGCAGCCCACAGGGGAGGGTGAGTGAGCAGTACTTC	CASSPQGRVSEQYF
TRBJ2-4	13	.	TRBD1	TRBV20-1	TGCAGTGCCAAGGACAGGGGGCCAAACATTCAGTACTTC	CSAKDRGPNIQYF
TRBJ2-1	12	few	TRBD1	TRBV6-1	TGTGCCAGCAACGGACAGGGAGCGGAGGAGTTCTTC	CASNGQGAEEFF
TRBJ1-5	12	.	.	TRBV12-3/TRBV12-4	TGTGCCAGCAGTTTCCCCCATCAGCCCCAGCATTTT	CASSFPHQPQHF
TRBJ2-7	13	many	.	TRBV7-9	TGTGCCAGCAGCTTCCGGGTAGACTACGAGCAGTACTTC	CASSFRVDYEQYF
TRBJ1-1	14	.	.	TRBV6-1	TGTGCCAGCAGTGATAAAGGGGAGGCGACTGAAGCTTTCTTT	CASSDKGEATEAFF
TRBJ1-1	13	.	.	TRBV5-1	TGCGCCAGCAGCCAACACGAACCTTCAGAAGCTTTCTTT	CASSQHEPSEAFF
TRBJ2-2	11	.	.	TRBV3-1	TGTGCCAGCAGCACAGCCGGGGAGCTGGTTTTT	CASSTAGELVF
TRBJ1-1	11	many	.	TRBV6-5	TGTGCCAGCCGTAGGGGCGCTGAAGCTTTCTTT	CASRRGAEAFF
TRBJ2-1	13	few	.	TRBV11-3	TGTGCCAGCAGCTTAGATCGACAGGATGAGCAGTTCTTC	CASSLDRQDEQFF
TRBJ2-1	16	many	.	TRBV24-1	TGTGCCACCAGTGATTTCTCGACTAACTTACACAATGAGCAGTTCTTC	CATSDFSTNLHNEQFF
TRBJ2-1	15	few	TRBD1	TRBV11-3	TGTGCCAGCAGCGAGAGTGCAGGGACAGGGAATGAGCAGTTCTTC	CASSESAGTGNEQFF
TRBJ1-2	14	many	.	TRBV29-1	TGCAGCGTTGAAAGGGGGGGTCCTAACTATGGCTACACCTTC	CSVERGGPNYGYTF
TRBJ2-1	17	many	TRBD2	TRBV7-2	TGTGCCAGCAGCTTAAGCCATCTAGCGGGGGGATACAATGAGCAGTTCTTC	CASSLSHLAGGYNEQFF
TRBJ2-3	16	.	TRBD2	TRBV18	TGTGCCAGCTCACCAACTAGCGGGCTAAGCACAGATACGCAGTATTTT	CASSPTSGLSTDTQYF
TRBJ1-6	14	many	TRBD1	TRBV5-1	TGCGCCAGCAGCTTGGACGGACAGGATTCACCCCTCCACTTT	CASSLDGQDSPLHF
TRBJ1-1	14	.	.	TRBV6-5	TGTGCCAGCAGTTACAACGGGGAGAACACTGAAGCTTTCTTT	CASSYNGENTEAFF
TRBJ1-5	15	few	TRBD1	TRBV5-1	TGCGCCAGCAGCTTGGGGACAGGGGGCATTCAGCCCCAGCATTTT	CASSLGTGGIQPQHF